Each of the 32 T cell receptor beta chains below was sequenced from the same sample in a study of cytotoxic CD8 clonotypes in ibrutinib-treated CLL (dated by TCRdb to the early 2020s). The method was the immunoSEQ multiplex PCR assay. This immuneACCESS table, as held by TCRdb, lists in-frame sequences with V and J called but not all clones. Of the missing ones, under half trace to an unresolved V gene in checked studies; the others have no known cause. The sample table shows 200,000 to 250,000 clones, and 79% are seen once. Together, the top ten hold about an eighth of the sample. What this sample's time point label stands for: approximately eleven months on ibrutinib. Material: PBMCs, obtained after 12 months of ibrutinib treatment. The receptors shown here come from a human donor with chronic lymphocytic leukemia.

The chain has TRBV10-3 and TRBJ1-6, with TRBD1 as a possible D gene (6 bases). This CDR3 region has 16 residues. Trimming pared 4 bases from V and 7 bases from J, leaving 17 bases between. CDR1 is ENHRY and CDR2 is SYGVKD in the germline V gene. Here the CDR3 reads CAISGPNGGGNSPLHF. As DNA, the CDR3 is TGTGCCATCAGTGGTCCAAACGGAGGGGGAAATTCACCCCTCCACTTT.

About this clone: The same CDR3 can be traced to other DNA sequences in this sample. V is TRBV28 and J is TRBJ2-7; D not certain. This CDR3 contains 13 residues. Trimming shortened V by 6 bases and J by 0 bases, and 9 bases separated the two germline ends. From germline, CDR1 is MDHEN and CDR2 SYDVKM. The CDR3 spells CASSLGSSYEQYF. The CDR3 DNA sequence: TGTGCCAGCAGCCTTGGGTCCTCCTACGAGCAGTACTTC.

For this clone: One end of the junction does not line up with germline, which may come from a read error. This CDR3 is CASSLAWGWEQFF. CDR3 nucleotides: TGTGCTAGCAGCTTAGCTTGGGGCTGGGAGCAGTTCTTC. The V call is TRBV7-7, the J call TRBJ2-1; possible D gene TRBD1, 5 bases. There are 13 residues in the CDR3. Germline assignment: CDR1 SSHAT and CDR2 FNYEAQ (reference sequence).

This chain links TRBV11-2 with TRBJ2-2; D perhaps matches TRBD2 (5 bases). Looked up from germline, CDR1 is SGHAT and CDR2 is FQNNGV. Trimming took off 5 bases at V and 6 bases at J, with 10 bases between the two ends. The CDR3 consists of 13 residues. CDR3: CASSLPGAGELFF. CDR3 sequence (DNA): TGTGCCAGCAGCCTCCCCGGGGCCGGGGAGCTGTTTTTT.

V is TRBV6-5 and J is TRBJ2-2, with D uncertain. This CDR3 comprises 13 residues. The V end lost 0 bases, the J end lost 8 bases, and 7 bases lay between the germline ends. The germline CDR1 and CDR2 sequences are MNHEY and SVGAGI. CDR3: CASSYSVVGELFF. The CDR3 region has the DNA TGTGCCAGCAGTTACTCGGTGGTGGGGGAGCTGTTTTTT.

In DNA, the CDR3 is TGTGCCAGCAGTTCCTTGTTGGCAACCTACGAGCAGTACTTC. Amino acids: CASSSLLATYEQYF. The chain combines TRBV6-5 with TRBJ2-7; no clear D gene. The CDR3 is 14 residues long. Germline-derived CDR1 and CDR2 are MNHEY and SVGAGI. The germline V and J ends were trimmed by 4 bases and 2 bases, with 12 bases remaining between them.

Of note for this clone: The same CDR3 also results from other DNA sequences found in this sample. The chain recombines TRBV18 with TRBJ2-7, with D unresolved. Trimming took off 3 bases at V and 0 bases at J, with 9 bases between the two ends. The length of the CDR3 is 14 residues. Germline lookup yields CDR1 KGHSH and CDR2 LQKENI. CDR3 DNA: TGTGCCAGCTCACCGAGTCCCAGCTCCTACGAGCAGTACTTC. It specifies CASSPSPSSYEQYF.

The chain combines TRBV28 with TRBJ2-1, with D perhaps matching TRBD1 or TRBD2 (6 bases each). Germline V gene data show CDR1 as MDHEN and CDR2 as SYDVKM. V shed 6 bases and J shed 6 bases, with 18 bases lying between them. This CDR3 is 15 amino acids long. In DNA form, the CDR3 reads TGTGCCAGCAGCGTCCAAACGGGGGCGCGCAATGAGCAGTTCTTC. Amino acids: CASSVQTGARNEQFF.

The chain links TRBV5-6 to TRBJ1-1, with a weak D call TRBD1 (6 bases). Trimming stripped 8 bases from V and 4 bases from J, with 15 bases between. In germline, CDR1 is SGHDT, CDR2 YYEEEE. The CDR3 length is 13 residues. CDR3 DNA sequence: TGTGCCAGTTCACGGGGGGCGGGCACTGAAGCTTTCTTT. Its protein is CASSRGAGTEAFF.

The rearrangement uses TRBV4-1 and TRBJ1-5; the D gene is possibly TRBD1 (5 bases). The germline V and J ends were trimmed by 5 bases and 2 bases, with 13 bases remaining between them. This CDR3 contains 15 residues. Germline-derived CDR1 and CDR2 are MGHRA and YSYEKL. The CDR3 reads CASSMLAGGNQPQHF. The CDR3 DNA follows: TGCGCCAGCAGCATGTTGGCGGGGGGCAATCAGCCCCAGCATTTT.

V and J are TRBV6-5 and TRBJ1-4, with D hard to call. Per the germline V gene, CDR1 is MNHEY and CDR2 is SVGAGI. The CDR3 has 15 amino acids. With 0 bases removed from V and 6 bases from J, the gap between germline ends came to 11 bases. CDR3 DNA: TGTGCCAGCAGTTACTCGGGTCTGATGGATGAAAAACTGTTTTTT. Amino acids: CASSYSGLMDEKLFF.

This chain connects TRBV7-9 to TRBJ1-1; no definite D call. This CDR3 is built from 14 residues. Germline CDR1 reads SEHNR; CDR2 reads FQNEAQ (reference sequence). V was cut by 1 base and J by 1 base, with 7 bases left in between. The CDR3 sequence is CASSLEGPNTEAFF. The CDR3 nucleotides are TGTGCCAGCAGCTTAGAGGGCCCGAACACTGAAGCTTTCTTT.

The rearrangement links TRBV13 to TRBJ1-2; the match to TRBD1 covers 9 bases. Trimming removed 4 bases from V and 5 bases from J; junction bases left unmatched: 5. This CDR3 spans 14 amino acids. CDR1 is PRHDT, CDR2 FYEKMQ, per germline (reference sequence). In nucleotides, the CDR3 is TGTGCCAGCAGCTCGGGACAGGGATCGTATGGCTACACCTTC. Translating it yields CASSSGQGSYGYTF. Full variable domain (missing parts from reference TRBV13 and TRBJ1-2): AAGVIQSPRHLIKEKRETATLKCYPIPRHDTVYWYQQGPGQDPQFLISFYEKMQSDKGSIPDRFSAQQFSDYHSELNMSSLELGDSALYFCASSSGQGSYGYTFGSGTRLTVV.

This chain joins TRBV9 and TRBJ2-1, with D tentatively TRBD2 (5 bases). The germline CDR1 and CDR2 sequences are SGDLS and YYNGEE. The CDR3 covers 14 residues. The germline V and J ends were trimmed by 3 bases and 8 bases, with 15 bases remaining between them. In DNA, the CDR3 is TGTGCCAGCAGCGGCACGGACTTTGGGTATGAGCAGTTCTTC. It is translated as CASSGTDFGYEQFF.

The chain combines TRBV19 with TRBJ1-1; TRBD1 matches 7 bases. V shed 7 bases, J shed 4 bases, and the junction held 9 bases outside the gene matches. Per germline, CDR1 LNHDA and CDR2 SQIVND (reference sequence). The CDR3 is 14 residues long. The CDR3 reads CASTTQGLGTEAFF. DNA of the CDR3: TGTGCCAGTACCACACAGGGGTTGGGCACTGAAGCTTTCTTT.

For this clone: The junction departs from the called germline gene at one end, perhaps through a read error. The chain couples TRBV7-9 to TRBJ2-1, with 7 bases lining up with TRBD2. There are 14 residues in the CDR3. Germline V gene sequence: CDR1 SEHNR, CDR2 FQNEAQ (reference sequence). The CDR3, as DNA: TGTGCCAGCAGCTTGGTAGCGGGTTACAGTGAGCAGTTCTTC. Its translation: CASSLVAGYSEQFF.

The rearrangement uses TRBV2 and TRBJ1-1, with unresolved D. Germline CDR1 reads SNHLY; CDR2 reads FYNNEI. There are 14 residues in the CDR3. Trimming took 1 base from V and 1 from J, leaving 7 bases between them. The CDR3, as DNA: TGTGCCAGCAGTGAAGTGGGAAAGAACACTGAAGCTTTCTTT. Its protein is CASSEVGKNTEAFF.

The V call is TRBV27, the J call TRBJ2-6; unclear D gene. The CDR3 covers 15 residues. Germline lookup yields CDR1 MNHEY and CDR2 SMNVEV (reference sequence). Trimming took off 3 bases at V and 3 bases at J, with 9 bases between the two ends. The CDR3: CASSFWGSGANVLTF. The CDR3 bases are TGTGCCAGCAGTTTCTGGGGAAGTGGGGCCAACGTCCTGACTTTC.

This clone was recorded many times. This sequence joins TRBV18 and TRBJ2-7; D is ambiguous. The germline V gene encodes CDR1 KGHSH and CDR2 LQKENI. This CDR3 is 14 amino acids long. Deletions cut 4 bases from V and 2 bases from J, with 12 bases between. The CDR3 region is CASSRGSSTYEQYF. The CDR3 DNA reads as TGTGCCAGCTCACGCGGTTCGTCCACCTACGAGCAGTACTTC. The variable domain in full, with the rest retrieved from reference TRBV18 and TRBJ2-7, is NAGVMQNPRHLVRRRGQEARLRCSPMKGHSHVYWYRQLPEEGLKFMVYLQKENIIDESGMPKERFSAEFPKEGPSILRIQQVVRGDSAAYFCASSRGSSTYEQYFGPGTRLTVT.

This clone occurred once. The chain couples TRBV4-2 to TRBJ2-2; tentatively, D is TRBD2 (5 bases). Germline V gene sequence: CDR1 LGHNA, CDR2 YNFKEQ. This CDR3 has 15 residues. V lost 3 bases and J 0 bases, leaving 8 bases between the germline ends. The DNA of the CDR3 is TGTGCCAGCAGCCAGGAGGTCTCGAACACCGGGGAGCTGTTTTTT. Residues: CASSQEVSNTGELFF.

This rearrangement joins TRBV5-1 to TRBJ1-2, with D perhaps TRBD1 (5 bases). The CDR3 runs to 13 residues. In germline, CDR1 is SGHRS, CDR2 YFSETQ. Between the trimmed V and J ends, which lost 4 bases and 4 bases, there was a span of 11 bases. The CDR3 nucleotides read TGCGCCAGCAGCCTACAGGAGGGCTATGGCTACACCTTC. The encoded protein is CASSLQEGYGYTF.

This rearrangement joins TRBV28 to TRBJ1-2; 7 nucleotides match TRBD1. The germline gives CDR1 MDHEN, CDR2 SYDVKM. This CDR3 has 17 amino acids. V lost 2 bases to trimming and J lost 0 bases; unmatched junction nucleotides: 9. DNA for the CDR3: TGTGCCAGCAGTTTACCCGTTGGAGGGGGCTCTAACTATGGCTACACCTTC. Residues: CASSLPVGGGSNYGYTF.

The V and J genes are TRBV27 and TRBJ1-3, with D hard to call. CDR1 and CDR2 from the germline V gene are MNHEY and SMNVEV (reference sequence). V was shortened by 6 bases and J by 4 bases, with 10 bases between the two germline ends. The CDR3 is 13 amino acids. In DNA, the CDR3 is TGTGCCAGCAGCCGGATGGGGGGAAACACCATATATTTT. It codes for CASSRMGGNTIYF.

The chain employs TRBV25-1 and TRBJ2-7, with D uncertain. The germline CDR1 and CDR2 sequences are MGHDK and SYGVNS. V was shortened by 4 bases and J by 2 bases, with 9 bases between the two germline ends. The CDR3 covers 13 residues. The CDR3 DNA reads TGTGCCAGCAGTGGAGTTGGGGCCTACGAGCAGTACTTC. Encoded protein: CASSGVGAYEQYF.

The chain carries TRBV7-8 and TRBJ1-1, with TRBD1 as a possible D gene (5 bases). Germline lookup yields CDR1 SGHVS and CDR2 FQNEAQ. V gave up 3 bases and J gave up 14 bases, with 19 bases separating them. This CDR3 contains 13 residues. CDR3 bases: TGTGCCAGCAGCTTTGGCGGGACGTCGGAAGAGTTCTTT. It codes for CASSFGGTSEEFF.

V and J are TRBV6-5 and TRBJ1-3; D remains ambiguous. CDR3 length: 15 residues. Per germline, CDR1 MNHEY and CDR2 SVGAGI. V lost 7 bases, J lost 5 bases, and 18 bases lay in between. CDR3 DNA sequence: TGTGCCAGCACCGAGTCGGGGAGATTTCGAAACACCATATATTTT. Its translation is CASTESGRFRNTIYF.

In DNA form, the CDR3 reads TGCGCCAGCAGGTCACGATACAATGAGCAGTTCTTC. It yields the protein CASRSRYNEQFF. The J gene is TRBJ2-1, the V gene TRBV4-1; unclear D gene. Trimming took off 6 bases at V and 4 bases at J, with 7 bases between the two ends. CDR3 size: 12 residues. CDR1 and CDR2 (germline): MGHRA, YSYEKL.

The rearrangement uses TRBV7-8 and TRBJ2-5; possible D gene TRBD2, 6 bases. CDR3 length: 14 residues. CDR1 SGHVS and CDR2 FQNEAQ come from the germline V gene. Trimming pared 7 bases from V and 4 bases from J, leaving 16 bases between. CDR3 bases: TGTGCCAGCAATGCCGTCGGAGGGCGAGAGACCCAGTACTTC. Translating it yields CASNAVGGRETQYF.

The chain recombines TRBV4-1 with TRBJ2-7, with D unclear. Germline-derived CDR1 and CDR2 are MGHRA and YSYEKL. The V end was cut by 0 bases, the J end by 2 bases, with 8 bases between. This CDR3 has 14 amino acids. CDR3 in DNA: TGCGCCAGCAGCCAAGATCGGCAGGCCTACGAGCAGTACTTC. Its translation is CASSQDRQAYEQYF.

V gene TRBV4-2 combines with J gene TRBJ2-5; a possible D gene is TRBD2 (6 bases). The CDR3 extends over 20 amino acids. Germline V CDR1 and CDR2: LGHNA, YNFKEQ. Deletions cut 0 bases from V and 4 bases from J, with 27 bases between. The CDR3 DNA sequence: TGTGCCAGCAGCCAAGACCCCGGACTCGCGGGACGCCCAGGAGGAGAGACCCAGTACTTC. This codes for CASSQDPGLAGRPGGETQYF.

The rearrangement uses TRBV28 and TRBJ1-1; perhaps TRBD1 as D (6 bases). The germline V gene has CDR1 MDHEN and CDR2 SYDVKM. V shed 6 bases and J shed 11 bases, with 28 bases lying between them. The CDR3 totals 16 residues. Written as DNA, the CDR3 is TGTGCCAGCAGCTCCGGCTCGACAGGACGGAGGGCGAGGGCTTTCTTT. It yields the protein CASSSGSTGRRARAFF.

This clone was seen a handful of times. V and J are TRBV7-2 and TRBJ1-6; the D gene is possibly TRBD1 (5 bases). V shed 7 bases and J shed 9 bases, with 13 bases lying between them. Germline V lookup: CDR1 SGHTA, CDR2 FQGNSA. This CDR3 is 13 amino acids long. This chain's CDR3 is CASKVSGGSPLHF. CDR3 coding DNA: TGTGCCAGCAAGGTCTCTGGGGGTTCACCCCTCCACTTT.